This TCR beta chain was sequenced in a study of blood T cells in healthy people across ages. General observations from the study: Naive CD4+ cell counts and diversity both ran higher in long-lived than in aged donors. Older individuals had lower TCR beta diversity per million T cells (the decline was roughly linear). Unknown CMV status may confound age-related changes in expanded clones.

Points on this clonotype: Its target is not known.

PCR was performed a second time for roughly 7 to 11 cycles using a sample-barcoded 5' primer and a J-beta primer mix. MiXCR, run by TCRdb on the 5' RACE reads, gives a single entry per CDR3 protein. The sample includes more than 800,000 distinct CDR3 sequences, 40% to 55% of them seen just once. The CDR3 spans 11 residues. V lost 4 bases and J 9 bases, leaving 10 bases between the germline ends. CDR1 is SQVTM, CDR2 ANQGSEA, per germline. The sequence was obtained from a woman between 55 and 75 years old in good health. The chain is built from TRBV29-1 and TRBJ2-1; D uncertain. Sequenced material: blood. CDR3 loop: CSVGMVSEQFF. The CDR3 DNA reads TGCAGCGTTGGGATGGTGAGTGAGCAGTTCTTC.